The clone carrying this TCR beta chain has a count of ten or more. The data originate from a study of regulatory T cells in long-lasting Graves disease. Time point in this sample: persistent/refractory GD, antithyroid drugs over 5 years with positive TRAb. RNA extracted from PBMCs served as the sequencing template. HTBI primers from iRepertoire and Arm-PCR of CDR3 regions yielded the TCR beta libraries. MiXCR, run by TCRdb on the multiplex PCR reads, gives a single entry per CDR3 protein. The data show 360,000 or so distinct CDR3 sequences, 23% seen once. The V gene's germline CDR1 is MDHEN and CDR2 SYDVKM. CDR3 length equals 15 residues. Trimming at V came to 2 bases and at J to 5 bases, leaving 9 bases not matched to a gene.

The sample consisted of peripheral blood mononuclear cells (PBMCs), taken when the disease was refractory, from a patient treated with antithyroid drugs. This rearrangement joins TRBV28 to TRBJ2-7; 7 bases fit TRBD1. The TCR was taken from a woman between 35 and 50 years old with Graves disease. CDR3 loop: CASSLVLTGSDEQYF. CDR3 nucleotides: TGTGCCAGCAGTTTAGTGTTGACAGGGAGTGACGAGCAGTACTTC.